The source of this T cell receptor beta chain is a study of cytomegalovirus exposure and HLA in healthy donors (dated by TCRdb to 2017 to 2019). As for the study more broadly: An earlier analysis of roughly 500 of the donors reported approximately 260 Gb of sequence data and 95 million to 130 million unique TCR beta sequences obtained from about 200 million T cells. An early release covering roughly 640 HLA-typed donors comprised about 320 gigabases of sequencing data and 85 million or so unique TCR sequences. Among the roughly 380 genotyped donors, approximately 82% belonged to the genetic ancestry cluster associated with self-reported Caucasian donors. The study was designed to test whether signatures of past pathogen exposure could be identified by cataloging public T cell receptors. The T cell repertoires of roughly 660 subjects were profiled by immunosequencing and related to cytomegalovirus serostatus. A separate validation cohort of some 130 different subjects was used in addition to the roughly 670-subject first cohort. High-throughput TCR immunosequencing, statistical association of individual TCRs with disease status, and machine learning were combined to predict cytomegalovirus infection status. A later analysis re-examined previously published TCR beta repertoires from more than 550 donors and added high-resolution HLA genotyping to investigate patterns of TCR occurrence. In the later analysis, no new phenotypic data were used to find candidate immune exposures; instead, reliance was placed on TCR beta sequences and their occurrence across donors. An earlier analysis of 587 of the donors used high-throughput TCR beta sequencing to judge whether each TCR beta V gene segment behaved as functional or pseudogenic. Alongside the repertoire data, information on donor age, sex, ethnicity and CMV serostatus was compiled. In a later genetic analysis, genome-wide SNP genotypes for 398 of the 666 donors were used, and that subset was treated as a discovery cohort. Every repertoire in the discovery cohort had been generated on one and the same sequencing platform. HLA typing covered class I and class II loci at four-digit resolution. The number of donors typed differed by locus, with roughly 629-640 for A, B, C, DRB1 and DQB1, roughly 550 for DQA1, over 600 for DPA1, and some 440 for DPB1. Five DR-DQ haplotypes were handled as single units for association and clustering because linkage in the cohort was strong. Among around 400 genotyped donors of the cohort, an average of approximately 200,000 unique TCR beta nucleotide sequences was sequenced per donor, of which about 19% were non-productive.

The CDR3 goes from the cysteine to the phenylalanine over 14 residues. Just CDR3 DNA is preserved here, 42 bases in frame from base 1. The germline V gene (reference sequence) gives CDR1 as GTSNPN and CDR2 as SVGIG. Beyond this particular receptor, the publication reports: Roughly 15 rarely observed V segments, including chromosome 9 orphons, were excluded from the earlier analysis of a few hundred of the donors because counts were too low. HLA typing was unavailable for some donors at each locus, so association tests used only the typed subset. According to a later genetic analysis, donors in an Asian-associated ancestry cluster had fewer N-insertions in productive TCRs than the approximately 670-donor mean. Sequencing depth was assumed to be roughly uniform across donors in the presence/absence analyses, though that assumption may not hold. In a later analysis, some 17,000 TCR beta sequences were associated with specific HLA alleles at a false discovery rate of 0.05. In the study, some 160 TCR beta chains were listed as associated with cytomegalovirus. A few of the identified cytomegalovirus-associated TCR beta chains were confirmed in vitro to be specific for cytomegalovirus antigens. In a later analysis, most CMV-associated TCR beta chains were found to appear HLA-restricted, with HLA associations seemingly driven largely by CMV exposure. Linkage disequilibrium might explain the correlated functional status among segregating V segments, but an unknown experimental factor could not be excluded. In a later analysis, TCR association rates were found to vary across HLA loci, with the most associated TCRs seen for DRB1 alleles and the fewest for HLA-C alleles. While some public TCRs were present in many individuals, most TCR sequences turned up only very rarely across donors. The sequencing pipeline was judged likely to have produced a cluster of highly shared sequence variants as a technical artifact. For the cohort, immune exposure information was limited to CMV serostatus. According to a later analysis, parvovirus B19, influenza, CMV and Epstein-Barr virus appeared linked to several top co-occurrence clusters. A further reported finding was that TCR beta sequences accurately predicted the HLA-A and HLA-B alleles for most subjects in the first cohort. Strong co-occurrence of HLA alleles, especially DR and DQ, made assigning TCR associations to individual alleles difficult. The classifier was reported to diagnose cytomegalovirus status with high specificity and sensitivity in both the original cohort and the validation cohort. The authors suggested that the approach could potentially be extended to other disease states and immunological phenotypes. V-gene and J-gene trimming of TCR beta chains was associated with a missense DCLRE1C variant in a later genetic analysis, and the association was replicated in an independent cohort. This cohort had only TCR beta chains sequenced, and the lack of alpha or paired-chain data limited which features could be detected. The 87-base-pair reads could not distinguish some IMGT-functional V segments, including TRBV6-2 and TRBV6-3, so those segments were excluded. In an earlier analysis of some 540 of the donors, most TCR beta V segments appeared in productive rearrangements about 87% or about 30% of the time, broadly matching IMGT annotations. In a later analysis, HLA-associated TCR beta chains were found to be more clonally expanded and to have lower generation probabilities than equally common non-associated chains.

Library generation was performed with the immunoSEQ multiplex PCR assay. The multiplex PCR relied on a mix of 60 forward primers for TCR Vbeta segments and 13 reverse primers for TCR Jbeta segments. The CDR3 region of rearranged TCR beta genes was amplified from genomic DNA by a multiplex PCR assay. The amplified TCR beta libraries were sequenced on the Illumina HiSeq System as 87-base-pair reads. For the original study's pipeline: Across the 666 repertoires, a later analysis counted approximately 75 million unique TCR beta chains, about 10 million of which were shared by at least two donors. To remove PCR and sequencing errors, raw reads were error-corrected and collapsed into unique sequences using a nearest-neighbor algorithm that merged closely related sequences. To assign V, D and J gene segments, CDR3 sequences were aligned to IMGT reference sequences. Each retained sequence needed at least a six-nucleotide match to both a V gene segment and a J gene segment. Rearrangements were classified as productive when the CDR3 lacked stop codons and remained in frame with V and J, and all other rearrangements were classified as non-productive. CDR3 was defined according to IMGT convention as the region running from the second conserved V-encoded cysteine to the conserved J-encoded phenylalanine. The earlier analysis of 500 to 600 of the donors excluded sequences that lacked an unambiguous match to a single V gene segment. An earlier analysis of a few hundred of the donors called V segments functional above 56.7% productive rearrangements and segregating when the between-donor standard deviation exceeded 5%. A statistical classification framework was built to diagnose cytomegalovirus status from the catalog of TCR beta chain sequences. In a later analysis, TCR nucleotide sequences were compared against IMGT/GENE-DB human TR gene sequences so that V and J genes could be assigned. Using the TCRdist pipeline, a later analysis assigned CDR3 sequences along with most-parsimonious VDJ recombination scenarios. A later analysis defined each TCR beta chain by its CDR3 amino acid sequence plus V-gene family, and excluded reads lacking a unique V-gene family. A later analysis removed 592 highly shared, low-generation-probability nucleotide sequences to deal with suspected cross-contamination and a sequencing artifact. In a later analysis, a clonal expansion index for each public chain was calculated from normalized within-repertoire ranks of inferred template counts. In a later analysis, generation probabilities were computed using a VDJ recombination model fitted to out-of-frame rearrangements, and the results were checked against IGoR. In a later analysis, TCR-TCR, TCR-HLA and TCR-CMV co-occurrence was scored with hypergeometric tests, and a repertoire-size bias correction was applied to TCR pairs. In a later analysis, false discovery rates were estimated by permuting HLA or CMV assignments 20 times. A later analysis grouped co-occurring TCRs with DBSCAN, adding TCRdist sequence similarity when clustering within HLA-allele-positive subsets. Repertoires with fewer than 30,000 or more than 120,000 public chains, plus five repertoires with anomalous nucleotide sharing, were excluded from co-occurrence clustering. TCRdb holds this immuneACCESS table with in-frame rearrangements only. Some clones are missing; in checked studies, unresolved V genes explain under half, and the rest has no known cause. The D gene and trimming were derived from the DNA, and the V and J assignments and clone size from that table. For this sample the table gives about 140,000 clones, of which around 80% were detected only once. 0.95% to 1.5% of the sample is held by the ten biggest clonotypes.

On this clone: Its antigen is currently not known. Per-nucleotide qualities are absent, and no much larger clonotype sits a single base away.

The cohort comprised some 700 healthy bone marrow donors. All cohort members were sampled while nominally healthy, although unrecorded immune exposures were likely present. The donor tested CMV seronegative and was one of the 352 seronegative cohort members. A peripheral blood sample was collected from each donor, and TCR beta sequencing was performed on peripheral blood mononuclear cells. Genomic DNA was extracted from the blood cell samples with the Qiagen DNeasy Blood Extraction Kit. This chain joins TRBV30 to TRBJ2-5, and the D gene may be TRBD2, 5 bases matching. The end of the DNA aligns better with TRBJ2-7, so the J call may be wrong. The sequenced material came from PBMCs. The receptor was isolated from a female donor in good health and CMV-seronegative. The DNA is TGTGCCTGGAGTGTAGGGCTAGCCGGCTACGAGCAGTACTTC. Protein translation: CAWSVGLAGYEQYF.